This is a list of T cell receptor beta chains from one sample in a study of T cell changes during pregnancy in multiple sclerosis. TCRdb's table, derived via immunoSEQ multiplex PCR, lists solely in-frame clones and lacks some. The sample holds approximately 37,000 clones, 90% to 95% seen once. The sequences come from CD4+ T cells from peripheral blood mononuclear cells, collected in the third trimester of pregnancy. The receptors originated from a female donor with multiple sclerosis, enrolled in a pregnancy study. Both conserved end residues are part of each CDR3. The D gene is left open where the match is weak. A clone size is listed for some rows: how often the clone was seen (once, few, many), or a class if it is expanded.

CDR3 protein: CASSPGGGYNYGYTF; CDR3 DNA: TGTGCCAGCTCACCCGGGGGAGGATATAACTATGGCTACACCTTC; J gene: TRBJ1-2; V gene: TRBV18; clone size: -; D gene: -
CDR3 protein: CSVSTGNEKLFF; CDR3 DNA: TGCAGCGTCTCGACAGGGAACGAAAAACTGTTTTTT; J gene: TRBJ1-4; V gene: TRBV29-1; clone size: -; D gene: TRBD1
CDR3 protein: CASSSSSGQGTRRVIYNEQFF; CDR3 DNA: TGTGCCAGCAGTTCTAGTTCGGGACAGGGGACCCGGCGGGTGATCTACAATGAGCAGTTCTTC; J gene: TRBJ2-1; V gene: TRBV2; clone size: -; D gene: TRBD1
CDR3 protein: CASSLGQPNTEAFF; CDR3 DNA: TGTGCCAGCAGCTTGGGACAGCCAAACACTGAAGCTTTCTTT; J gene: TRBJ1-1; V gene: TRBV7-9; clone size: once; D gene: TRBD1
CDR3 protein: CAISEEVMNTEAFF; CDR3 DNA: TGTGCCATCAGTGAGGAGGTCATGAACACTGAAGCTTTCTTT; J gene: TRBJ1-1; V gene: TRBV10-3; clone size: -; D gene: -
CDR3 protein: CASSEQQAETQYF; CDR3 DNA: TGTGCCAGCAGTGAACAACAGGCGGAGACCCAGTACTTC; J gene: TRBJ2-5; V gene: TRBV2; clone size: -; D gene: -
CDR3 protein: CASSLSGRNTEAFF; CDR3 DNA: TGTGCCAGCAGTTTAAGCGGACGGAACACTGAAGCTTTCTTT; J gene: TRBJ1-1; V gene: TRBV27; clone size: -; D gene: -
CDR3 protein: CASSSQAFTFDEQFF; CDR3 DNA: TGTGCCAGCAGCTCACAGGCGTTTACTTTCGATGAGCAGTTCTTC; J gene: TRBJ2-1; V gene: TRBV7-2; clone size: -; D gene: -
CDR3 protein: CASSSTRGLTYEQYF; CDR3 DNA: TGTGCCAGCAGCTCAACTCGCGGACTCACCTACGAGCAGTACTTC; J gene: TRBJ2-7; V gene: TRBV11-2; clone size: -; D gene: -
CDR3 protein: CASSPERSHGEQFF; CDR3 DNA: TGTGCCAGCTCACCAGAAAGAAGTCACGGGGAGCAGTTCTTC; J gene: TRBJ2-1; V gene: TRBV18; clone size: once; D gene: -
CDR3 protein: CASSEPVIAHQYF; CDR3 DNA: TGTGCCAGCAGTGAGCCAGTTATCGCACACCAGTATTTT; J gene: TRBJ2-3; V gene: TRBV6-1; clone size: -; D gene: -
CDR3 protein: CASSSVAGGPYNEQFF; CDR3 DNA: TGTGCCAGCAGCTCCGTAGCGGGAGGGCCCTACAATGAGCAGTTCTTC; J gene: TRBJ2-1; V gene: TRBV7-2; clone size: -; D gene: TRBD2
CDR3 protein: CSVDASSGANVLTF; CDR3 DNA: TGCAGCGTTGACGCGAGCTCTGGGGCCAACGTCCTGACTTTC; J gene: TRBJ2-6; V gene: TRBV29-1; clone size: -; D gene: -
CDR3 protein: CASSLLRVLSGYTF; CDR3 DNA: TGTGCCAGCAGTTTATTGCGAGTGTTGAGTGGCTACACCTTC; J gene: TRBJ1-2; V gene: TRBV28; clone size: once; D gene: -
CDR3 protein: CASSSGKTKNIQYF; CDR3 DNA: TGTGCCAGCAGTTCAGGGAAAACCAAAAACATTCAGTACTTC; J gene: TRBJ2-4; V gene: TRBV27; clone size: -; D gene: -
CDR3 protein: CASSLAQASGKYNEQFF; CDR3 DNA: TGTGCCAGCAGCTTAGCCCAAGCTAGCGGGAAGTACAATGAGCAGTTCTTC; J gene: TRBJ2-1; V gene: TRBV7-6; clone size: -; D gene: TRBD2
CDR3 protein: CASSSGTPGNTEAFF; CDR3 DNA: TGTGCCAGCAGCTCCGGGACTCCCGGGAACACTGAAGCTTTCTTT; J gene: TRBJ1-1; V gene: TRBV5-5; clone size: -; D gene: -
CDR3 protein: CASSFGGGSTDTQYF; CDR3 DNA: TGTGCCAGCAGCTTTGGCGGGGGGAGCACAGATACGCAGTATTTT; J gene: TRBJ2-3; V gene: TRBV11-3; clone size: -; D gene: TRBD2